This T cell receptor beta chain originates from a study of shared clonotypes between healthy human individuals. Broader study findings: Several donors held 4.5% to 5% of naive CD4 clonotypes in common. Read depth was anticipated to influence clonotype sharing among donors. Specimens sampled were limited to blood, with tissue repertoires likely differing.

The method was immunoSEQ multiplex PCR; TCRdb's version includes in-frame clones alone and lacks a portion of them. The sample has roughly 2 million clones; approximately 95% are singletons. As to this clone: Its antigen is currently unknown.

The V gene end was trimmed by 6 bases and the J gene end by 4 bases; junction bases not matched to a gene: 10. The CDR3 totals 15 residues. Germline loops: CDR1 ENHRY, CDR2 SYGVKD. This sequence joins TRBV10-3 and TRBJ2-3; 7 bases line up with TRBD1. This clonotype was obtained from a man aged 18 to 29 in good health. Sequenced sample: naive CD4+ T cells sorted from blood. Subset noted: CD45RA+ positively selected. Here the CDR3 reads CAIRDDRVAADTQYF. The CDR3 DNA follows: TGTGCCATCAGGGATGACAGGGTTGCGGCAGATACGCAGTATTTT.